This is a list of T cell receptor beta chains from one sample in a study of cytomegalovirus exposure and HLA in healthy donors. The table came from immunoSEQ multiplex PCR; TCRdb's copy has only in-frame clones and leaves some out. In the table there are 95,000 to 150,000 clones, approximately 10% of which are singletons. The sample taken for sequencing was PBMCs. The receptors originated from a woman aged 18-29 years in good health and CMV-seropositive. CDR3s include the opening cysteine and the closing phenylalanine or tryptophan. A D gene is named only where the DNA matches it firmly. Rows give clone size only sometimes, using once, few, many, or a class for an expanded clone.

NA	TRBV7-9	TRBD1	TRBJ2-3	TGTGCCAGCAGTACCGGGACAGCAAGCACAGATACGCAGTATTTT	CASSTGTASTDTQYF
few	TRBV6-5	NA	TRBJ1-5	TGTGCCAGCAGTTACGGGAGGGGGCAGCCCCAGCATTTT	CASSYGRGQPQHF
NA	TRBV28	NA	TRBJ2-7	TGTGCCAGCAGCTCGACAGTCTACGAGCAGTACTTC	CASSSTVYEQYF
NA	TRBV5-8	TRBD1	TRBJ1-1	TGTGCCAGCAGCCAATTCCAGGGGGCAATCGGAGCTTTCTTT	CASSQFQGAIGAFF
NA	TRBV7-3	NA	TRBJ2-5	TGTGCCAGCAGCTTAAATCAGCGAGAGACCCAGTACTTC	CASSLNQRETQYF
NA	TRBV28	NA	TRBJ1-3	TGTGCCAGTGTCGGGGGAAACACCATATATTTT	CASVGGNTIYF
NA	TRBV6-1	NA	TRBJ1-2	TGTGCCAGCAGTGCGCCGAGTTATGGCTACACCTTC	CASSAPSYGYTF
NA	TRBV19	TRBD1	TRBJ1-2	TGTGCCACAAGCCCCGGGACAGGGGGTGGCTACACCTTC	CATSPGTGGGYTF
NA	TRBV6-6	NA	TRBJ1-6	TGTGCCAGCACCACGTACAGGTCACCCCTCCACTTT	CASTTYRSPLHF
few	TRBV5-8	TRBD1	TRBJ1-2	TGTGCCAGCAGCTTAGCGAGGGGGCGAGACTATGGCTACACCTTC	CASSLARGRDYGYTF
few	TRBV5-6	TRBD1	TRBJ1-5	TGTGCCAGCAGCCCAGGGGGTTTGGGAAATCAGCCCCAGCATTTT	CASSPGGLGNQPQHF
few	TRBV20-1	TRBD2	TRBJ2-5	TGCAGTGCTCGGGAGGTGGAGACCCAGTACTTC	CSAREVETQYF
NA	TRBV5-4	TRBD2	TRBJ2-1	TGTGCCAGCAGCTTGTACGGGAGGGTTCACGATGAGCAGTTCTTC	CASSLYGRVHDEQFF
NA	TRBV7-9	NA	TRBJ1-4	TGTGCCAGCAGCTTAGCGAAAGGAGAAACAACTAATGAAAAACTGTTTTTT	CASSLAKGETTNEKLFF
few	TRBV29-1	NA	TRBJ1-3	TGCAGCGTTGCTACCCCGCCTGGAAACACCATATATTTT	CSVATPPGNTIYF
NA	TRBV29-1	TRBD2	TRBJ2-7	TGCAGCGTTGCGTCCCCTAGCGGGAGCTCCTACGAGCAGTACTTC	CSVASPSGSSYEQYF
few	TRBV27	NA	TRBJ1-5	TGTGCCAGCAGACTTACCAGCAATCAGCCCCAGCATTTT	CASRLTSNQPQHF
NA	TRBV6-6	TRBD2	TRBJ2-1	TGTGCCAGCAGTTACGGGACTAGACCCTTGGATGAGCAGTTCTTC	CASSYGTRPLDEQFF
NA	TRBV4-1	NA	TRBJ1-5	TGCGCCAGCAGCCAAGCGGGGATAGACAATCAGCCCCAGCATTTT	CASSQAGIDNQPQHF
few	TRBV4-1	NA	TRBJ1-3	TGCGCCAGCAGCCAAGAGCCAGGGACTGGAAACACCATATATTTT	CASSQEPGTGNTIYF
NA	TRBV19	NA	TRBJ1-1	TGTGCCAGTAGTCACGACCGCGGGACTGAAGCTTTCTTT	CASSHDRGTEAFF
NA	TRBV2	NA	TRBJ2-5	TGTGCCAGCCTTTTGGCGGGATCCCAAGAGACCCAGTACTTC	CASLLAGSQETQYF
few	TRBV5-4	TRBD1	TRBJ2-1	TGTGCCAGCAGCCCACGTAGCCGGACAGGGTTTAATGAGCAGTTCTTC	CASSPRSRTGFNEQFF
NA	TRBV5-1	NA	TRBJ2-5	TGCGCCAGCAGCCTGAGAGGGCTCCAAGAGACCCAGTACTTC	CASSLRGLQETQYF
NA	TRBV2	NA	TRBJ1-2	TGTGCCAGCAGGAATACAGGGACCTATGGCTACACCTTC	CASRNTGTYGYTF
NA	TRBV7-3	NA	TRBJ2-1	TGTGCCAGCAGCTCCCCGGGGGACTACAATGAGCAGTTCTTC	CASSSPGDYNEQFF
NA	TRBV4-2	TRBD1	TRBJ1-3	TGTGCCAGCAGCCAACGCCTAGACAGGGGGGATCGCTCTGGAAACACCATATATTTT	CASSQRLDRGDRSGNTIYF
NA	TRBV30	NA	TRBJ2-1	TGTGCCTGGAGCCTACTAGCAGGACAAAATGAGCAGTTCTTC	CAWSLLAGQNEQFF
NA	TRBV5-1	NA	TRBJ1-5	TGCGCCAGCAGCTTGATGACAGATCAGCCCCAGCATTTT	CASSLMTDQPQHF
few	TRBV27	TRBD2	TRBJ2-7	TGTGCCAGCAGTTTCCTGTCTAGCGGGAGCTCCAACTACGAGCAGTACTTC	CASSFLSSGSSNYEQYF
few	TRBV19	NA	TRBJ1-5	TGTGCCAGTAGTAGTCAATTCGGGGGTCAGCCCCAGCATTTT	CASSSQFGGQPQHF
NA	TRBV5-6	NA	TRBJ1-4	TGTGCCAGCAGCTTATATATTAATGAAAAACTGTTTTTT	CASSLYINEKLFF
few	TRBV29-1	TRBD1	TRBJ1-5	TGCAGCGTAGCAGGGGGCTCGGGCAATCAGCCCCAGCATTTT	CSVAGGSGNQPQHF
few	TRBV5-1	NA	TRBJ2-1	TGCGCCAGCAGCTTGGGGGGCCAAGCGCCCCCCTACAATGAGCAGTTCTTC	CASSLGGQAPPYNEQFF
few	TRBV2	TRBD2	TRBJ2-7	TGTGCCAGCAGTGAAGTTGGACTAGCGGACTACGAGCAGTACTTC	CASSEVGLADYEQYF
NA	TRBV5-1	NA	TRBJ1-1	TGCGCCAGCAGCTCCGACGGGGCGCGGGGCACTGAAGCTTTCTTT	CASSSDGARGTEAFF
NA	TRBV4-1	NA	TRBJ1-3	TGCGCCAGCAGCCAACAGGGTCTGGCTGGAAACACCATATATTTT	CASSQQGLAGNTIYF
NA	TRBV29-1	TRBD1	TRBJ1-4	TGCAGCGTTAATGGGGACAGCACTAATGAAAAACTGTTTTTT	CSVNGDSTNEKLFF
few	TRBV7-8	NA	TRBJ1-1	TGTGCCAGCAGCCACACGGGGTTGGGGGCTTTCTTT	CASSHTGLGAFF
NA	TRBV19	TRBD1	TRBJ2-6	TGTGCCAGTAGTTTAGACAGGGCTGGGGCCAACGTCCTGACTTTC	CASSLDRAGANVLTF
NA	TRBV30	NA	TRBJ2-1	TGTGCCTGGGAGTCTGGCTACAATGAGCAGTTCTTC	CAWESGYNEQFF
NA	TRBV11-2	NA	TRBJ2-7	TGTGCCAGCAGTACAGGGTTTACCTACGAGCAGTACTTC	CASSTGFTYEQYF
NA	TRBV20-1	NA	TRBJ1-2	TGCAGTGCTATAGGACAGTTTGGCTACACCTTC	CSAIGQFGYTF
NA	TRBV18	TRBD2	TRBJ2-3	TGTGCCAGCTCACCCCCTAGCGGGACAGATACGCAGTATTTT	CASSPPSGTDTQYF
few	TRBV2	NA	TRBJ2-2	TGTGCCAGCAGCGGCGGCCGCACCGGGGAGCTGTTTTTT	CASSGGRTGELFF
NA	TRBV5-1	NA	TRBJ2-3	TGCGCCAGCAGCCGACTAGTTGGTGGCACAGATACGCAGTATTTT	CASSRLVGGTDTQYF
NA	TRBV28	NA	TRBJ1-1	TGTGCCAGCAGTTTAATTTCAGTGAACACTGAAGCTTTCTTT	CASSLISVNTEAFF
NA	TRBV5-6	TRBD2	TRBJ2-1	TGTGCCAGCAGCTTGGGTTACGCGGGAGCGGGTAATGAGCAGTTCTTC	CASSLGYAGAGNEQFF
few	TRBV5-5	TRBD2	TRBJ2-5	TGTGCCAGCAGCCCGGGACTAGCGGGAGGAGAGACCCAGTACTTC	CASSPGLAGGETQYF
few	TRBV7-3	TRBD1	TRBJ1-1	TGTGCCAGCAGCTTAAGGGGCCTCCGGGACAGGGGGATGGGGGACACTGAAGCTTTCTTT	CASSLRGLRDRGMGDTEAFF
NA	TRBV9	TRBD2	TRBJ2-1	TGTGCCAGCAGCTACGACCCAGCGGGAGGGAATGAGCAGTTCTTC	CASSYDPAGGNEQFF
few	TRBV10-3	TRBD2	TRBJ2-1	TGTGCCATCGGCCGACTAGCGGAACCCAATGAGCAGTTCTTC	CAIGRLAEPNEQFF
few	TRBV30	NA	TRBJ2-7	TGTGCCTACATGTCCGGACAGCCCTACGAGCAGTACTTC	CAYMSGQPYEQYF
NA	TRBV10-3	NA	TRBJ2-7	TGTGCCATCAGTGTTGGGCATAGCTCCTACGAGCAGTACTTC	CAISVGHSSYEQYF
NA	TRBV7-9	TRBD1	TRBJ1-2	TGTGCCAGCAGCTCCATGGGCGGGACAGGGGCTGGCTACACCTTC	CASSSMGGTGAGYTF
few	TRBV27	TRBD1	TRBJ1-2	TGTGCCAGCAGTTTATTGGGGACAGGGAGAGACAACTATGGCTACACCTTC	CASSLLGTGRDNYGYTF
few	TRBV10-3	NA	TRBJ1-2	TGTGCCATCAGTGAAAGGGAGTATGGCTACACCTTC	CAISEREYGYTF
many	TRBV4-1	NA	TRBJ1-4	TGCGCCAGCAGCCCCATGGAGGGAGTTGAAAAACTGTTTTTT	CASSPMEGVEKLFF
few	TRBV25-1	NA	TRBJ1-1	TGTGCCAGCACGAGTAACCCCGGGTCGAACACTGAAGCTTTCTTT	CASTSNPGSNTEAFF